The present TCR beta chain was sequenced within a study of shared clonotypes between healthy human individuals. This CDR3 is 17 amino acids long. V was pared by 0 bases and J by 4 bases, with 11 bases of the junction left unmatched. Germline V lookup: CDR1 SGHKS, CDR2 YYEKEE (reference sequence). Donors, healthy HIV-negative adults, lacked recent acute infections or vaccinations. This table comes from immunoSEQ multiplex PCR, and its TCRdb copy is limited to in-frame clones, with some not included. The sample consists of 2 million to 2.5 million clones, over 85% of them appearing once. The clonotype was recovered from a man younger than 30 in good health. Some clones in this sample may be carry-over from other donors' samples. Sequenced: naive CD4+ T cells from PBMCs. Subset: CD45RA+ positively selected. V gene TRBV5-5 combines with J gene TRBJ1-1; 8 nucleotides match TRBD1. CDR3 in amino acids: CASSLEFRGQKSTEAFF. The CDR3 coding sequence is TGTGCCAGCAGCTTGGAATTCAGGGGGCAGAAAAGCACTGAAGCTTTCTTT.